This T cell receptor beta chain was obtained from a study of blood T cells in healthy people across ages. A J-beta primer mix and a sample-barcoded 5' primer were used in a second PCR of roughly 6 to 11 cycles. TCRdb recomputed calls from the 5' RACE reads with MiXCR, one row per CDR3 protein. The data hold fewer than 600,000 distinct CDR3 sequences, with roughly a quarter observed a single time. This CDR3 has 18 amino acids. Germline V lookup: CDR1 MGHRA, CDR2 YSYEKL. These same records also appear under a second study, on T cells of mothers and their children.

The origin of this receptor is a boy between 2 and 10 years old in good health. Sequencing input: blood. This chain links TRBV4-1 with TRBJ2-5; 10 bases align to TRBD2. The J call may be wrong; the DNA end is better matched by TRBJ2-1. The CDR3 bases are TGCGCCAGCAGCCAAGAGCCGAGTCTAGCGGGGGAGAACAATGAGCAGTTCTTC. Its protein is CASSQEPSLAGENNEQFF.